This T cell receptor beta chain was profiled in a study of CD8+ T cells in alopecia areata. Study-level results: Clonality exceeded that of normal scalp in lesional scalp, most notably in alopecia totalis/universalis.

The authors extracted RNA and reverse transcribed it into cDNA as the sequencing template. Profiled with immunoSEQ multiplex PCR; TCRdb holds only in-frame clones, not every one. Of some 220,000 clones detected, about 50% appear once; the ten largest clones hold roughly 1.6%. V was shortened by 0 bases and J by 2 bases, with 8 bases between the two germline ends. The germline V gene encodes CDR1 SGHDT and CDR2 YYEEEE. This CDR3 has 15 amino acids. This clone has just one count. Its antigen is unknown. This sample's treatment: oral pan-JAK inhibitor, 5-10 mg twice daily. Lesional scalp tissue (obtained by punch biopsy) and peripheral blood were collected from alopecia areata patients.

The receptor comes from a human donor with alopecia areata. The sequences come from CD4+ T cells sorted from blood, collected at week 4, from a patient treated with tofacitinib. This chain connects TRBV5-6 to TRBJ2-2, with D maybe TRBD1 (5 bases). In DNA form, the CDR3 reads TGTGCCAGCAGCTTGGGCAGGGCCAACACCGGGGAGCTGTTTTTT. Translated, it gives CASSLGRANTGELFF.